The entry that follows covers one TCR beta chain sequence. The entry originates in a study of control samples from healthy donors and cancer patients. TCRdb's copy holds only in-frame clones and misses some; the assay was immunoSEQ multiplex PCR. Altogether 100,000 to 150,000 clones are present, approximately 89% being singletons, with the ten largest covering less than 9%. Trimming took 0 bases from V and 6 from J, leaving 21 bases between them. CDR1 is SGHTA, CDR2 FQGNSA, per germline. This CDR3 has 18 residues. Material for sequencing was blood. The receptor's source is a woman younger than 35 in good health. The chain combines TRBV7-2 with TRBJ2-1; the D gene is possibly TRBD2 (5 bases). The CDR3 sequence: CASSLAPLRLAASNEQFF. The CDR3 DNA is TGTGCCAGCAGCTTAGCCCCCCTGAGGCTAGCCGCCTCCAATGAGCAGTTCTTC.